The rows below give T cell receptor beta chains drawn from one sample of a study of blood T cells in healthy people across ages. In TCRdb, the 5' RACE reads were re-called with MiXCR into one record per CDR3 protein. The data show hundreds of thousands of distinct CDR3 sequences, around 24% seen once. The same specimen was also included in a second study, on T cells of mothers and their children.

Sequencing used blood. These receptors were collected from a boy between 10 and 17 years old in good health. Each CDR3 is given with its conserved first and last residue. A D gene is named only where the DNA matches it firmly. Clone size is given for some rows only: seen once, a few or many times, or a class if the clone is expanded.

D gene,V gene,J gene,clone size,CDR3 protein,CDR3 DNA
TRBD1,TRBV20-1,TRBJ1-1,-,CSARRQGVNTEAFF,TGCAGTGCTAGACGACAGGGAGTGAACACTGAAGCTTTCTTT
-,TRBV24-1,TRBJ2-5,-,CATSAWQQETQYF,TGTGCCACCAGTGCGTGGCAGCAAGAGACCCAGTACTTC
-,TRBV29-1,TRBJ2-1,-,CSSTRAHNEQFF,TGCAGCTCCACCCGAGCCCACAATGAGCAGTTCTTC
-,TRBV12-3/TRBV12-4,TRBJ2-2,-,CASSHRGRNTAELFF,TGTGCCAGTTCCCATCGGGGGCGTAACACCGCGGAGCTGTTTTTT
TRBD1,TRBV28,TRBJ2-1,few,CASRSPQGAGDEQFF,TGTGCCAGCAGGTCCCCGCAGGGGGCAGGCGATGAGCAGTTCTTC
-,TRBV27,TRBJ1-1,-,CASSLRAGLNTEAFF,TGTGCCAGCAGTTTACGGGCAGGACTGAACACTGAAGCTTTCTTT
-,TRBV12-3/TRBV12-4,TRBJ2-2,few,CASSSRLVPNTGELFF,TGTGCCAGCAGTTCCCGACTAGTCCCGAACACCGGGGAGCTGTTTTTT
-,TRBV5-1,TRBJ2-5,-,CASSLGDYQETQYF,TGCGCCAGCAGCTTGGGGGACTACCAAGAGACCCAGTACTTC
-,TRBV2,TRBJ1-1,-,CASANSLNTEAFF,TGTGCCAGCGCGAACAGCCTGAACACTGAAGCTTTCTTT
TRBD1,TRBV29-1,TRBJ2-3,few,CSVRGRGIDTQYF,TGCAGCGTTAGGGGCAGGGGGATAGATACGCAGTATTTT
TRBD2,TRBV6-1,TRBJ2-2,few,CASSLPRTSGRITGELFF,TGTGCCAGCAGCCTACCCCGGACTAGCGGGAGAATCACCGGGGAGCTGTTTTTT
-,TRBV5-1,TRBJ2-5,few,CASRRTAEETQHF,TGCGCCAGCAGGAGGACAGCCGAAGAGACCCAGCACTTC